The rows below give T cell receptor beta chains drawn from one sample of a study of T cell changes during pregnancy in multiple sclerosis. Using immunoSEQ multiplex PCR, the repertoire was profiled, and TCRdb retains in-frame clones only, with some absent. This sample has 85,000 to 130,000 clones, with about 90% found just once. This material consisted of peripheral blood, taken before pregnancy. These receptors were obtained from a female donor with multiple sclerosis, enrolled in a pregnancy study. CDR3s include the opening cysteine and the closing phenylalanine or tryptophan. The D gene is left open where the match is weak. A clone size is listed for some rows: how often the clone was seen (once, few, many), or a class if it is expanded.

CDR3: CAWSDGTSKETQYF
DNA: TGTGCCTGGAGTGATGGGACTAGTAAGGAGACCCAGTACTTC
D: TRBD2
size: once
J: TRBJ2-5
V: TRBV30

CDR3: CASRRQGGYGYTF
DNA: TGTGCCAGCCGACGACAGGGAGGCTATGGCTACACCTTC
D: TRBD1
size: -
J: TRBJ1-2
V: TRBV28

CDR3: CAWSLSRTDTQYF
DNA: TGTGCCTGGAGTCTCAGCAGGACAGATACGCAGTATTTT
D: -
size: -
J: TRBJ2-3
V: TRBV30

CDR3: CASSIWGPNQPQHF
DNA: TGTGCCAGTAGTATATGGGGGCCCAATCAGCCCCAGCATTTT
D: -
size: -
J: TRBJ1-5
V: TRBV19

CDR3: CASNFDRMAGANYGYTF
DNA: TGTGCCAGCAACTTTGACAGGATGGCAGGCGCTAACTATGGCTACACCTTC
D: -
size: -
J: TRBJ1-2
V: TRBV5-4

CDR3: CASSQDREDEQFF
DNA: TGCGCCAGCAGCCAAGATCGGGAGGATGAGCAGTTCTTC
D: TRBD2
size: once
J: TRBJ2-1
V: TRBV4-3

CDR3: CASSTQVDRAANTGELFF
DNA: TGTGCCAGTAGTACCCAAGTGGACAGGGCCGCGAACACCGGGGAGCTGTTTTTT
D: TRBD1
size: -
J: TRBJ2-2
V: TRBV19

CDR3: CASSLAGGLSYEQYF
DNA: TGTGCCAGCAGCTTAGCGGGGGGACTTTCCTACGAGCAGTACTTC
D: TRBD2
size: -
J: TRBJ2-7
V: TRBV6-1

CDR3: CASRRTTNEKLFF
DNA: TGCGCCAGCAGGCGTACAACTAATGAAAAACTGTTTTTT
D: -
size: -
J: TRBJ1-4
V: TRBV5-1

CDR3: CASSLRSNQPQHF
DNA: TGTGCCAGCAGCTTACGTAGCAATCAGCCCCAGCATTTT
D: -
size: -
J: TRBJ1-5
V: TRBV7-2

CDR3: CASSSETSGRLDEQFF
DNA: TGTGCCAGCAGCTCTGAAACTAGCGGGAGGTTAGATGAGCAGTTCTTC
D: TRBD2
size: -
J: TRBJ2-1
V: TRBV5-8

CDR3: CASSYGWGTSYEQYF
DNA: TGTGCCAGCAGTTACGGGTGGGGGACTTCCTACGAGCAGTACTTC
D: -
size: once
J: TRBJ2-7
V: TRBV6-6

CDR3: CASSNDREENTIYF
DNA: TGTGCCAGCTCTAACGACAGGGAGGAAAACACCATATATTTT
D: TRBD1
size: -
J: TRBJ1-3
V: TRBV6-1

CDR3: CASSFEESPLHF
DNA: TGTGCCAGCAGTTTTGAAGAGTCACCCCTCCACTTT
D: -
size: -
J: TRBJ1-6
V: TRBV28

CDR3: CASSSSGGPITGELFF
DNA: TGTGCCAGCAGCTCATCCGGGGGGCCTATCACCGGGGAGCTGTTTTTT
D: -
size: once
J: TRBJ2-2
V: TRBV7-9

CDR3: CASSLGQTTKAGGKTQYF
DNA: TGTGCCAGCAGCTTAGGCCAGACTACAAAAGCGGGGGGAAAGACCCAGTACTTC
D: TRBD2
size: -
J: TRBJ2-5
V: TRBV7-2

CDR3: CAWSVVAGTEKLFF
DNA: TGTGCCTGGAGTGTGGTGGCAGGTACGGAAAAACTGTTTTTT
D: -
size: -
J: TRBJ1-4
V: TRBV30

CDR3: CASSWSTGLVEQYF
DNA: TGTGCCAGCAGTTGGTCGACAGGGCTGGTCGAGCAGTACTTC
D: TRBD1
size: -
J: TRBJ2-7
V: TRBV6-5

CDR3: CASSPDRENIQYF
DNA: TGTGCCAGCTCACCGGACAGGGAGAACATTCAGTACTTC
D: TRBD1
size: once
J: TRBJ2-4
V: TRBV18